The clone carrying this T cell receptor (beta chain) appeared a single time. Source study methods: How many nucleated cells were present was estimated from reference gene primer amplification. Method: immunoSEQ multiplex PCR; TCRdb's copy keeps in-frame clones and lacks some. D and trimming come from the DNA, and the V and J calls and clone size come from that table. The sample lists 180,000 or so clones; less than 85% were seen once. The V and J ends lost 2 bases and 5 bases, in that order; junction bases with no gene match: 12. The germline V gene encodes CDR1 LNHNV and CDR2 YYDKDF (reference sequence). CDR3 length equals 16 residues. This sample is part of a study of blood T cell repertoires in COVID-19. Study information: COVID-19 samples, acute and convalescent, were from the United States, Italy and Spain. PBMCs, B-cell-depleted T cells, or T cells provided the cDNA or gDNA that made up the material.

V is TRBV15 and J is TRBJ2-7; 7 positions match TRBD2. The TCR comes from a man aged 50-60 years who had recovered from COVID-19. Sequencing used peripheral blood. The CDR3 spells CATSRYAGERGDEQYF. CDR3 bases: TGTGCCACCAGCAGATATGCGGGAGAGAGGGGCGACGAGCAGTACTTC.